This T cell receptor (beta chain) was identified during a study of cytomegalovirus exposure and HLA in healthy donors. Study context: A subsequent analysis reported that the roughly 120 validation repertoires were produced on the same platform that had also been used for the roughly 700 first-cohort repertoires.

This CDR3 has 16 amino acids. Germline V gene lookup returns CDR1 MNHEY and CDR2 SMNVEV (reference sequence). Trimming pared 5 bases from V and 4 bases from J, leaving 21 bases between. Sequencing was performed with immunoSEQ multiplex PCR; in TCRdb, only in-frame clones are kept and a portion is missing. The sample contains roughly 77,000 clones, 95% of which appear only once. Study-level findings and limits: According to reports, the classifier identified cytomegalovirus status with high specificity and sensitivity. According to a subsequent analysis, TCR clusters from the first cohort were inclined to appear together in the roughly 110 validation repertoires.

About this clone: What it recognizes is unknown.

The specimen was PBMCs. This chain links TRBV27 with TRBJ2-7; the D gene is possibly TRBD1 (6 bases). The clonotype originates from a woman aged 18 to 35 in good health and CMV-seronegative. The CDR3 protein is CASSPHSRGKKYEQYF. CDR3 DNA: TGTGCCAGCAGTCCTCACTCCAGGGGTAAAAAATACGAGCAGTACTTC.